Sequencing of this T cell receptor (beta chain) was carried out in a study of metastatic and nonmetastatic thyroid tumors. Overall study context: Blood and tumor or nodule tissue repertoires from malignant and benign thyroid patients were compared.

TCRdb recomputed clones from the PCR reads via MiXCR. Of tens of thousands of clones in the sample, 13% are singletons; the top ten hold roughly 5.3%. Patients had received no treatment of any kind before thyroid surgery. This clone showed up many times. Antigen specificity is unknown. Study-level results: Versus benign nodules, malignant thyroid tumors reportedly had significantly higher TCR beta diversity, in blood and tumor.

The sequenced sample was blood. The sequence came from a female donor with papillary thyroid cancer or a benign thyroid nodule (not recorded which). Some clones in this sample may be carry-over from other donors' samples.

The CDR3 DNA reads TGCAGTGTTGGCGGGAGGGCCGGAACAGATACGCAGTATTTT. Its protein is CSVGGRAGTDTQYF. The chain joins TRBV20-1 to TRBJ2-3; 9 bases are shared with TRBD2. CDR1 is DFQATT and CDR2 is SNEGSKA in the germline V gene (reference sequence). V was pared by 7 bases and J by 3 bases, with 8 bases of the junction left unmatched. The CDR3 length is 14 residues.